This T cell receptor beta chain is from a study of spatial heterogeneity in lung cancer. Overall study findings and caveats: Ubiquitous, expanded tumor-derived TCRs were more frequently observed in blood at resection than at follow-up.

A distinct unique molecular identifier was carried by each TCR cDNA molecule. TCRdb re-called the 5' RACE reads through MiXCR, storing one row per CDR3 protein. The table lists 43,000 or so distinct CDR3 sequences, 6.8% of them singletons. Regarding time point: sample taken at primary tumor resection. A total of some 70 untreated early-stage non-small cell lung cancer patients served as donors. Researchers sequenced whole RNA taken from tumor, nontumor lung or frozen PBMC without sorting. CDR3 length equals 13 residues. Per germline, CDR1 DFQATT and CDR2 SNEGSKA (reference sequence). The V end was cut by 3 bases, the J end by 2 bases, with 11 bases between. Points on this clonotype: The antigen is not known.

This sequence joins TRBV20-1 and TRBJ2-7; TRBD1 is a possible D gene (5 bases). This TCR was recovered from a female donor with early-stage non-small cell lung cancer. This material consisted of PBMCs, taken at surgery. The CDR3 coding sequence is TGCAGTGCTAGCCCCCAGGGTCCCTACGAGCAGTACTTC. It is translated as CSASPQGPYEQYF.